One T cell receptor beta chain is described in this entry. Its antigen is currently not known. No clone much larger than this one lies a single base away; base qualities are absent. These data originate in a study of shared clonotypes between healthy human individuals (dated by TCRdb to 2019 to 2021). Background on the whole study: The cohort comprised two women and a few men aged 18 to 49 years. For each donor, CD4 naive and CD4 memory were each given three plates, CD8 naive was given two plates, and CD8 memory was given one plate. To estimate repertoire size and how much clonotypes are shared between individuals, the study performed deep sequencing of blood TCR repertoires from a handful of healthy adults. Libraries were prepared and TCR repertoires were sequenced by different laboratories using diverse techniques, in order to increase sequencing depth and limit assay-specific biases. Leukapheresis yielded between about 0.85 and 9 billion PBMCs per donor. The investigation overall reported the following: Naive subsets generally had larger estimated clonotype richness than memory subsets did. Only blood was sampled, and tissue TCR repertoires likely differ from those in blood. Rarefaction of sorted-subset datasets indicated incomplete sequencing despite the large sequencing depth. The small number of donors limited the genetic and exposure-history diversity represented. Pairwise subsampling led to the expectation that sequencing depth would affect the degree of clonotype sharing among donors. Clonotypes shared by all four sorted-subset donors showed higher generation probabilities than non-shared clonotypes. When a handful of donors were compared, the shared fraction of clonotypes was about 5.4% for naive CD4, around 3.5% for naive CD8, roughly 2.5% for memory CD4, and 0.4% for memory CD8.

Using the deep immunoSEQ assay, TCR CDR3 regions were amplified from genomic DNA by multiplex PCR. Extracted genomic DNA from each cell subset was spread evenly across all wells of several immunoSEQ 96-well plates, with each plate serving as a replicate. Each replicate PCR for sorted subsets received 150 to 250 ng genomic DNA, equal to roughly 30,000 T cell genomes. Purified libraries were quantified with a Qubit 3.0 fluorometer, sized on a Bioanalyzer 2100, and re-quantified with the KAPA Library Quantification kit. Every immunoSEQ 96-well plate was sequenced on a dedicated single-read 150-cycle Illumina NextSeq 550 flow cell. The paper's data handling went like this. Because the immunoSEQ output held only junctional sequences and lacked quality scores, the filtering could not match the filtering applied to full-length reads. Sequences were annotated with PyIR, a Python wrapper for IgBLAST v1.9, and V/J genes and CDR3 were assigned using IMGT germline references. Reads were filtered out if the reads had weak V/J assignments (E-value above 1e-6), no CDR3, stop codons, out-of-frame junctions, or ambiguous translated residues. A V3J clonotype was defined by an identical inferred V gene, J gene, and CDR3 amino acid sequence. The percentage overlap between two repertoires was calculated by dividing the number of shared unique clonotypes by the size of the smaller repertoire. Repertoire richness was assessed with RTK rarefaction, the Chao1 estimator, and Recon v2.1 estimates of unobserved clonotypes. Generation probabilities were computed with OLGA for all TCRbeta clonotypes obtained by the gDNA method from a few donors. Entries here come from immuneACCESS through TCRdb and include only in-frame sequences with V and J called. Some clones fail to appear in such tables; in the studies checked, an unresolved V gene covers under half of the shortfall, and the cause of the remainder is unknown. V and J calls and clone size are as listed in that table; D and trimming were resolved from the DNA. The sample has 90,000 to 150,000 clones on record, roughly 70% of them singletons. The top ten clones comprise over 20% of the sample.

From the cysteine up to the phenylalanine, the CDR3 has a length of 11 residues. Only the CDR3 part of the read is kept: 33 bases, read in frame from the first base. According to the germline V gene, CDR1 reads KGHSH and CDR2 reads LQKENI. Deletion took 3 bases off V and 9 bases off J, with a span of 5 bases between the germline ends. The donors were healthy, HIV-negative adults who had no recently reported acute infections or vaccinations. Every donor was a Caucasian adult residing in Nashville, Tennessee, USA. CD8 memory samples consisted of magnetically selected CD45RO+ cells combined with CCR7-negative CD45RA+ effector memory (TemRA) cells. After blood collection by leukapheresis, PBMCs were isolated using Ficoll-Histopaque density gradient centrifugation and then cryopreserved in the vapor phase of liquid nitrogen. Analytical flow cytometry was used to check the purity and quantity of each magnetically sorted T cell population. Each sorted fraction had its genomic DNA isolated and then quantified by UV absorbance on a Nanodrop 2000c.

The chain is made from TRBV18 and TRBJ2-2, with TRBD2 tentatively as D gene (5 bases match). Specimen: memory CD8+ T cells sorted from blood. The cell subset or site label, read with the paper, signifies: CD45RO+ cells pooled with CCR7-negative TemRA cells. The TCR originated in a woman between 25 and 40 years old in good health. The DNA is TGTGCCAGCTCACCCGGGAGGGAGCTGTTTTTT. Its amino acids are CASSPGRELFF.